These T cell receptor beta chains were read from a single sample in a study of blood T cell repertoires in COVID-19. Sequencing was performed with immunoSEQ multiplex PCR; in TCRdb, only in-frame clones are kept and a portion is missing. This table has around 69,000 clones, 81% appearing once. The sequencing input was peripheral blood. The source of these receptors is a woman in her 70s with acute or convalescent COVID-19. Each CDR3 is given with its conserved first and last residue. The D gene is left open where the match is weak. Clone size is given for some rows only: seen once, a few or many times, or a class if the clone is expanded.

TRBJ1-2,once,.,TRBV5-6,CASSSLGGNYGYTF,TGTGCCAGCAGCTCCTTAGGGGGTAACTATGGCTACACCTTC
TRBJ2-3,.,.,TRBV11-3,CASSAPLRRINPDTQYF,TGTGCCAGCAGCGCTCCCTTGCGGAGGATCAATCCAGATACGCAGTATTTT
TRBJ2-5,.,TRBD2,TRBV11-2,CASSLGGLAGAQETQYF,TGTGCCAGCAGCTTAGGGGGACTAGCGGGAGCCCAAGAGACCCAGTACTTC
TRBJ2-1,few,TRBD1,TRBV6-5,CASSRGPYNEQFF,TGTGCCAGCAGTAGGGGGCCCTACAATGAGCAGTTCTTC
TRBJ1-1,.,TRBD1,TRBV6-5,CASRSDRGNTEAFF,TGTGCCAGCAGATCAGACAGGGGCAACACTGAAGCTTTCTTT
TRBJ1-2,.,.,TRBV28,CASSLPGRGYGYTF,TGTGCCAGCAGTTTACCAGGGCGGGGCTATGGCTACACCTTC
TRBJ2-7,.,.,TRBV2,CASSVGQIYEQYF,TGTGCCAGCAGTGTAGGACAGATCTACGAGCAGTACTTC
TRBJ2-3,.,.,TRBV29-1,CSVEQGITDTQYF,TGCAGCGTTGAACAGGGGATCACAGATACGCAGTATTTT
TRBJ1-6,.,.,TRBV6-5,CASSYSKTGRGSPLHF,TGTGCCAGCAGTTACTCGAAGACAGGTCGCGGTTCACCCCTCCACTTT
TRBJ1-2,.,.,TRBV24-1,CATSDRTHLYGYTF,TGTGCCACCAGTGACCGGACACACCTCTATGGCTACACCTTC
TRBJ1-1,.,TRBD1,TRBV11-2,CASSRLTGGTEAFF,TGTGCCAGCAGCCGCCTTACAGGGGGAACTGAAGCTTTCTTT
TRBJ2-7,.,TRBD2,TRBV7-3,CASSSGTSGNPYEQYF,TGTGCCAGCAGCTCCGGGACTAGCGGCAACCCCTACGAGCAGTACTTC
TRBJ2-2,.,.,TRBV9,CASSRGLNTGELFF,TGTGCCAGCAGTAGGGGATTGAACACCGGGGAGCTGTTTTTT
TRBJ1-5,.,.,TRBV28,CASSLWTDNQPQHF,TGTGCCAGCAGTTTATGGACAGACAATCAGCCCCAGCATTTT
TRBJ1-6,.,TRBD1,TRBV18,CASSPRQGNNSPLHF,TGTGCCAGCTCCCCCAGACAGGGGAATAATTCACCCCTCCACTTT
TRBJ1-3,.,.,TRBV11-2,CASSRGGGRDGNTIYF,TGTGCCAGCAGCCGTGGCGGGGGGCGCGATGGAAACACCATATATTTT
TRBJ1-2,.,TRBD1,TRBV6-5,CASTPGQHYGYTF,TGTGCCAGCACCCCGGGACAGCACTATGGCTACACCTTC
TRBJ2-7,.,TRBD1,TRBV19,CASMRTGGASYEQYF,TGTGCCAGTATGCGCACAGGGGGCGCCTCCTACGAGCAGTACTTC
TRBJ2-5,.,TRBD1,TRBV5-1,CASSFPRTGGQETQYF,TGCGCCAGCAGCTTTCCCCGGACAGGCGGACAAGAGACCCAGTACTTC
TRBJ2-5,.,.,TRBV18,CASSPQGVQETQYF,TGTGCCAGCTCACCCCAAGGGGTGCAAGAGACCCAGTACTTC
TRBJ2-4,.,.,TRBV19,CASSMVAAKNIQYF,TGTGCCAGTAGTATGGTAGCGGCCAAAAACATTCAGTACTTC
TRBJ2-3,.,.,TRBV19,CASSVGTFYTQYF,TGTGCCAGTAGCGTCGGGACATTCTATACGCAGTATTTT
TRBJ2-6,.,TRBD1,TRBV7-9,CASSLGDRTTAGANVLTF,TGTGCCAGCAGCTTAGGGGACAGGACAACCGCCGGGGCCAACGTCCTGACTTTC
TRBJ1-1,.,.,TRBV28,CASRPGYTEAFF,TGTGCCAGCAGGCCGGGGTACACTGAAGCTTTCTTT
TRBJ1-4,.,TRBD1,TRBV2,CASSPRPQGANEKLFF,TGTGCCAGCAGTCCAAGACCCCAGGGGGCTAATGAAAAACTGTTTTTT
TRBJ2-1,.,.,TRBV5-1,CASSLVGGALEQFF,TGCGCCAGCAGCCTGGTGGGGGGAGCCCTTGAGCAGTTCTTC
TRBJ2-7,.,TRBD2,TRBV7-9,CASSFLLGGSYEQYF,TGTGCCAGCAGCTTCTTGTTGGGCGGGAGCTACGAGCAGTACTTC
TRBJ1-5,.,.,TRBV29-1,CSVAGTNSNQPQHF,TGCAGCGTTGCAGGTACCAACAGCAATCAGCCCCAGCATTTT
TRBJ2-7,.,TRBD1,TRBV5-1,CASSARQGGTYEQYF,TGCGCCAGCAGCGCAAGACAGGGGGGAACCTACGAGCAGTACTTC
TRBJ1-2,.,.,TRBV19,CASSMAGVRSYTF,TGTGCCAGTAGTATGGCAGGGGTAAGGAGCTACACCTTC
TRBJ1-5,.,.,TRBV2,CASSEETVSNQPQHF,TGTGCCAGCAGTGAAGAGACAGTTAGCAATCAGCCCCAGCATTTT
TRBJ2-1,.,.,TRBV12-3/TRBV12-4,CASSFQGWHEQFF,TGTGCCAGCAGTTTTCAGGGTTGGCATGAGCAGTTCTTC
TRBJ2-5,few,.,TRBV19,CASGLNQAQYF,TGTGCCTCGGGACTTAATCAGGCCCAGTACTTC
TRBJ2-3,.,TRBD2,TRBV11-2,CASSSTSGSTDTQYF,TGTGCCAGCAGCTCCACTAGCGGGAGTACAGATACGCAGTATTTT
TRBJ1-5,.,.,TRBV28,CASSLRGRQQPQHF,TGTGCCAGCAGTTTAAGGGGCAGACAACAGCCCCAGCATTTT
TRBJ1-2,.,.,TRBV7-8,CASSPRLVYGYTF,TGTGCCAGCAGCCCCCGTCTTGTTTATGGCTACACCTTC
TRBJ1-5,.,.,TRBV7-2,CASSPYSNQPQHF,TGTGCCAGCAGCCCGTATAGCAATCAGCCCCAGCATTTT
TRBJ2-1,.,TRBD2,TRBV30,CAWSTLAGGEQFF,TGTGCCTGGAGTACACTAGCGGGAGGTGAGCAGTTCTTC
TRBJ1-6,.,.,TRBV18,CASSPPRGALHF,TGTGCCAGCTCACCACCGCGGGGAGCCCTCCACTTT
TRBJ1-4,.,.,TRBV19,CASSPSMTGAFKEKLFF,TGTGCCAGTAGCCCCTCAATGACAGGCGCTTTTAAGGAAAAACTGTTTTTT
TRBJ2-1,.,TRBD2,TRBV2,CASLMGLADRNEQFF,TGTGCCAGCCTTATGGGACTAGCAGACCGCAATGAGCAGTTCTTC
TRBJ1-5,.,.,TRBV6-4,CARGKGLTRGQPQHF,TGTGCCAGGGGCAAGGGCCTCACCCGGGGACAGCCCCAGCATTTT
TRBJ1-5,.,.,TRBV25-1,CASSDPTGRPQHF,TGTGCCAGCAGTGACCCGACTGGAAGGCCCCAGCATTTT
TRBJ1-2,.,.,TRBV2,CASIGTSNPNYGYTF,TGTGCCAGCATCGGGACTTCCAACCCCAACTATGGCTACACCTTC
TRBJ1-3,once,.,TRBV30,CAWSIRNTIYF,TGTGCCTGGAGTATAAGAAACACCATATATTTT
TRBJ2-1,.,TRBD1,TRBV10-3,CAISESGTGGRDEQFF,TGTGCCATCAGTGAGTCAGGGACAGGGGGAAGAGATGAGCAGTTCTTC
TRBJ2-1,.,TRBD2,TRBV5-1,CASSLAGGDFKQFF,TGCGCCAGCAGCTTGGCCGGGGGGGACTTCAAGCAGTTCTTC